Listed below are T cell receptor beta chains from one sample, sequenced in a study of Ad26.COV2.S vaccination and SARS-CoV-2 variants. Clones were read by immunoSEQ multiplex PCR, and TCRdb kept only the in-frame ones, dropping some. The sample consists of 350,000 to 500,000 clones, 90% of them appearing once. The material was peripheral blood, obtained in a trial of Ad26.COV2.S vaccine versus placebo. These receptors came from a person between 18 and 59 years old who received the Ad26.COV2.S COVID-19 vaccine or a placebo. The CDR3 runs from the conserved cysteine through the conserved F or W. Each record gives: V gene, clone size, D gene, CDR3 length, J gene, CDR3 DNA, CDR3 protein. D genes are given only for firm matches. Size tells how often a clone was seen (once, few, many) or the class of an expanded clone, and some rows leave it out.

>TRBV9|.|.|12|TRBJ2-1
TGTGCCAGCAGTCAGGACTACAATGAGCAGTTCTTC
CASSQDYNEQFF
>TRBV6-2/TRBV6-3|.|.|15|TRBJ1-2
TGTGCCAGCAGTTCTCCTGGCTGGCAGCTCTATGGCTACACCTTC
CASSSPGWQLYGYTF
>TRBV10-3|.|TRBD1|14|TRBJ1-4
TGTGCCATCAGTGTCGGGACAGGGGTTGAAAAACTGTTTTTT
CAISVGTGVEKLFF
>TRBV27|.|TRBD1|16|TRBJ2-7
TGTGCCAGCAGTTTATCGGGGGACAGTCCCTCCTACGAGCAGTACTTC
CASSLSGDSPSYEQYF
>TRBV3-1/TRBV3-2|.|TRBD2|18|TRBJ2-5
TGTGCCAGCAGCCAAGGGATTAGCGGGAGGCCTAGGCGGGAGACCCAGTACTTC
CASSQGISGRPRRETQYF
>TRBV7-2|.|.|13|TRBJ2-5
TGTGCCAGCAGCTTAGGCAAGGGGGAGACCCAGTACTTC
CASSLGKGETQYF
>TRBV5-5|once|.|16|TRBJ2-3
TGTGCCAGCAGCTTGGGAGGTCAACCCGACACAGATACGCAGTATTTT
CASSLGGQPDTDTQYF
>TRBV6-1|.|TRBD2|16|TRBJ2-1
TGTGCCAGCAGTGAATCCGCTAGCGGGCCCTACAATGAGCAGTTCTTC
CASSESASGPYNEQFF
>TRBV5-4|.|.|14|TRBJ2-5
TGTGCCAGCAGCCCCCGGACAGTAGCAGAGACCCAGTACTTC
CASSPRTVAETQYF
>TRBV2|.|TRBD1|16|TRBJ1-4
TGTGCCAGCAGAATTAATTGGGGACAGGGAGATGAAAAACTGTTTTTT
CASRINWGQGDEKLFF
>TRBV28|.|TRBD2|16|TRBJ2-7
TGTGCCAGCAGTTTATCCGGGACTAGCGCCTCCTACGAGCAGTACTTC
CASSLSGTSASYEQYF
>TRBV6-2/TRBV6-3|.|.|12|TRBJ1-1
TGTGCCAGCAGCCGCAGGGTGACTGAAGCTTTCTTT
CASSRRVTEAFF
>TRBV28|.|TRBD2|14|TRBJ2-7
TGTGCCAGCAGTCCGACTAGCGGGAGAGTCGAGCAGTACTTC
CASSPTSGRVEQYF
>TRBV6-2/TRBV6-3|few|.|11|TRBJ2-7
TGTGCCAGCAGCCGAACCTACGAGCAGTACTTC
CASSRTYEQYF
>TRBV5-3|.|TRBD2|15|TRBJ2-3
TGTGCCAGAAGCTCAGTAGCGGGATGCACAGATACGCAGTATTTT
CARSSVAGCTDTQYF
>TRBV7-9|.|TRBD1|16|TRBJ1-2
TGTGCCAGCAGCTTGGAGCGGGACAGGAGAAACTATGGCTACACCTTC
CASSLERDRRNYGYTF
>TRBV19|few|.|13|TRBJ2-1
TGTGCCAGCGCGGACCCAACCTACAATGAGCAGTTCTTC
CASADPTYNEQFF
>TRBV5-4|.|TRBD2|13|TRBJ2-1
TGTGCCAGCAGCTTGGGACTGGCGGGGGGAGAATTCTTC
CASSLGLAGGEFF
>TRBV11-3|once|.|13|TRBJ2-3
TGTGCCAGCAGCTCCGAGAGCACAGATACGCAGTATTTT
CASSSESTDTQYF
>TRBV9|.|TRBD1|18|TRBJ1-5
TGTGCCAGCAGCGTAGTGGGTAGGGGGAGGGGGCGCGGTCAGCCCCAGCATTTT
CASSVVGRGRGRGQPQHF
>TRBV6-4|.|.|17|TRBJ2-2
TGTGCCAGCAGTGACTCCCCCGACAGGGGAGGGGCCGGGGAGCTGTTTTTT
CASSDSPDRGGAGELFF
>TRBV7-8|.|TRBD2|14|TRBJ2-4
TGTGCCAGCAGCTTCTCTCCGGGAGGAAACATTCAGTACTTC
CASSFSPGGNIQYF
>TRBV5-1|.|.|14|TRBJ1-2
TGCGCCAGCAGCTTGGCCGGGCAGAACTATGGCTACACCTTC
CASSLAGQNYGYTF
>TRBV6-2/TRBV6-3|.|.|13|TRBJ2-1
TGTGCCAGCAGCCACGGGGGCTACAATGAGCAGTTCTTC
CASSHGGYNEQFF
>TRBV5-1|few|.|14|TRBJ2-4
TGCGCCAGCAGCTTGGAGGGAGCCAAAAACATTCAGTACTTC
CASSLEGAKNIQYF
>TRBV29-1|.|TRBD2|16|TRBJ2-7
TGCAGCGTTGTGGGGGGTGCGGGAGTGAGCTCCTACGAGCAGTACTTC
CSVVGGAGVSSYEQYF
>TRBV18|.|.|13|TRBJ1-6
TGTGCCAGCTCACCTGTTCATAATTCACCCCTCCACTTT
CASSPVHNSPLHF
>TRBV19|.|.|15|TRBJ2-7
TGTGCCAGTAGTATATACTGGGGCTCAACCTACGAGCAGTACTTC
CASSIYWGSTYEQYF
>TRBV19|.|.|14|TRBJ2-5
TGTGCCAGTAGTGTAGGGTTAGGTCTGGAGACCCAGTACTTC
CASSVGLGLETQYF
>TRBV7-9|.|.|14|TRBJ1-2
TGTGCCAGCAGCTTAGCAGGGTTGAACTATGGCTACACCTTC
CASSLAGLNYGYTF
>TRBV24-1|.|.|15|TRBJ2-3
TGTGCCACCTCCTCCTACGGGGACCTCACAGATACGCAGTATTTT
CATSSYGDLTDTQYF
>TRBV5-4|.|TRBD2|17|TRBJ2-2
TGTGCCAGCAGCTCCGGGACTAGCGGGAGATCGACCGGGGAGCTGTTTTTT
CASSSGTSGRSTGELFF
>TRBV7-2|.|.|14|TRBJ2-3
TGTGCCAGCAGCTTAGAGATACGAGGGGATACGCAGTATTTT
CASSLEIRGDTQYF
>TRBV19|.|TRBD2|17|TRBJ2-1
TGTGCCAGTAGTATAGGTGACGGGAGGTACTCCTACAATGAGCAGTTCTTC
CASSIGDGRYSYNEQFF
>TRBV28|.|.|13|TRBJ2-7
TGTGCCAGCGGCCAGGGTTCTGACTACGAGCAGTACTTC
CASGQGSDYEQYF
>TRBV27|.|.|17|TRBJ2-5
TGTGCCAGCAGTTTATCGCTCGGCCCCAGGAGGCAAGAGACCCAGTACTTC
CASSLSLGPRRQETQYF
>TRBV24-1|.|.|16|TRBJ2-2
TGTGCCACCAGTGACCCTCGACAGGTCCGTACCGGGGAGCTGTTTTTT
CATSDPRQVRTGELFF
>TRBV5-1|.|TRBD2|17|TRBJ2-1
TGCGCCAGCAAGGAGCGGGAGAGTTTGTATATCTACAATGAGCAGTTCTTC
CASKERESLYIYNEQFF
>TRBV27|.|TRBD2|15|TRBJ2-7
TGTGCCAGCAGCCGTCTTAGCGGGAGGGCATACGAGCAGTACTTC
CASSRLSGRAYEQYF
>TRBV28|.|.|11|TRBJ1-1
TGTGCCAGCAGTGAGAACACTGAAGCTTTCTTT
CASSENTEAFF
>TRBV29-1|.|.|11|TRBJ2-1
TGCAGCGCCGGACGTTACAATGAGCAGTTCTTC
CSAGRYNEQFF
>TRBV2|.|.|15|TRBJ2-1
TGTGCCAGCAGTTTATCCCCTAGCTCCTACAATGAGCAGTTCTTC
CASSLSPSSYNEQFF
>TRBV5-5|.|.|15|TRBJ2-7
TGTGCCAGCAGCCTGGACCGGGGATTGGCCTACGAGCAGTACTTC
CASSLDRGLAYEQYF
>TRBV25-1|.|.|15|TRBJ2-3
TGTGCCAGCAGTGAGCGAGGGACCAGCACAGATACGCAGTATTTT
CASSERGTSTDTQYF
>TRBV27|.|TRBD2|16|TRBJ2-7
TGTGCCAGCAGTCGCCCTGGAGCGGGGTTATCCTACGAGCAGTACTTC
CASSRPGAGLSYEQYF
>TRBV6-6|.|.|16|TRBJ1-2
TGTGCCAGCAGTTACGACGGTGGGGGCGGTATTTACGGCTACACCTTC
CASSYDGGGGIYGYTF
>TRBV9|once|.|13|TRBJ2-3
TGTGCCAGCAGCGTAGCTTACACAGATACGCAGTATTTT
CASSVAYTDTQYF
>TRBV11-3|.|.|16|TRBJ2-7
TGTGCCAGCAGCTCATCATGCGGGATAAGGTTCTACGAGCAGTACTTC
CASSSSCGIRFYEQYF
>TRBV5-1|.|.|17|TRBJ2-3
TGCGCCAGCAGCCAAAGACAGGGAGGAGGTACCACAGATACGCAGTATTTT
CASSQRQGGGTTDTQYF
>TRBV5-8|.|.|15|TRBJ2-5
TGTGCCAGCAGCTTGGAAGGGGGGCGCGGGGAGACCCAGTACTTC
CASSLEGGRGETQYF
>TRBV28|.|TRBD1|15|TRBJ1-2
TGTGCCAGCAGTGCAACAGGGGGGGGAGGCTATGGCTACACCTTC
CASSATGGGGYGYTF
>TRBV6-2/TRBV6-3|.|.|13|TRBJ2-2
TGTGCCAGCAGTTACGTAAACACCGGGGAGCTGTTTTTT
CASSYVNTGELFF
>TRBV27|.|.|15|TRBJ2-3
TGTGCCAGCTGTAGTTTTCCGACTAGCACAGATACGCAGTATTTT
CASCSFPTSTDTQYF
>TRBV19|.|.|14|TRBJ2-7
TGTGCCAGTAGTAGGCCAGACGCACCTTACGAGCAGTACTTC
CASSRPDAPYEQYF
>TRBV24-1|.|.|16|TRBJ2-5
TGTGCCACCAGTCCGTTGGGGACCCAGACGGGAGAGACCCAGTACTTC
CATSPLGTQTGETQYF